Listed below are T cell receptor beta chains from one sample, sequenced in a study of OX40 agonist ivuxolimab in advanced cancers. Assay: immunoSEQ multiplex PCR; the TCRdb copy retains only in-frame clones and omits some. The sample lists about 98,000 clones, roughly 87% occurring once. The specimen comprised CD4+ or CD8+ T cells sorted from blood, sampled in a trial of the OX40 agonist ivuxolimab. The receptors originated from an adult with an advanced solid tumor such as melanoma, head and neck, liver or kidney cancer. CDR3s include the opening cysteine and the closing phenylalanine or tryptophan. D genes are given only for firm matches. The size entry is marked missing in some rows and otherwise reads once, few, many or a size class.

size: .; J: TRBJ1-4; V: TRBV28; D: .; CDR3: CASSRGSYEKLFF; DNA: TGTGCCAGCTCACGTGGGTCGTATGAAAAACTGTTTTTT
size: .; J: TRBJ1-3; V: TRBV10-1; D: .; CDR3: CARPGQGLLGNTIYF; DNA: TGCGCCAGGCCGGGGCAGGGACTCCTTGGAAACACCATATATTTT
size: .; J: TRBJ1-4; V: TRBV9; D: .; CDR3: CASSATGSPEKLFF; DNA: TGTGCCAGCAGCGCCACAGGGTCCCCTGAAAAACTGTTTTTT
size: .; J: TRBJ2-7; V: TRBV5-8; D: TRBD1; CDR3: CASSLTGTAYEQYF; DNA: TGTGCCAGCAGCTTGACCGGGACAGCCTACGAGCAGTACTTC
size: .; J: TRBJ1-2; V: TRBV2; D: .; CDR3: CASMYQGMNYGYTF; DNA: TGTGCCAGCATGTATCAGGGGATGAACTATGGCTACACCTTC
size: .; J: TRBJ1-1; V: TRBV7-2; D: .; CDR3: CASSWWGMNTEAFF; DNA: TGTGCCAGCAGCTGGTGGGGGATGAACACTGAAGCTTTCTTT
size: .; J: TRBJ2-3; V: TRBV11-2; D: .; CDR3: CASSLVSGTADTQYF; DNA: TGTGCCAGCAGCTTAGTCTCGGGTACCGCAGATACGCAGTATTTT
size: .; J: TRBJ1-2; V: TRBV5-1; D: .; CDR3: CASANGPEDGLYGYTF; DNA: TGCGCCAGCGCAAATGGGCCCGAGGACGGCCTCTATGGCTACACCTTC
size: once; J: TRBJ1-1; V: TRBV7-9; D: .; CDR3: CASSSHRDEAFF; DNA: TGTGCCAGCAGCTCCCACAGGGACGAAGCTTTCTTT
size: .; J: TRBJ1-4; V: TRBV7-2; D: .; CDR3: CASSWTVATNEKLFF; DNA: TGTGCCAGCAGCTGGACGGTTGCAACTAATGAAAAACTGTTTTTT
size: .; J: TRBJ1-1; V: TRBV7-6; D: TRBD1; CDR3: CASSLRSRQGGTEAFF; DNA: TGTGCCAGCAGCTTGCGATCTCGACAGGGCGGCACTGAAGCTTTCTTT
size: .; J: TRBJ1-3; V: TRBV27; D: .; CDR3: CASSLGGYSGNTIYF; DNA: TGTGCCAGCAGTTTAGGTGGTTACTCTGGAAACACCATATATTTT
size: once; J: TRBJ2-2; V: TRBV5-1; D: .; CDR3: CASSLAQGDTGELFF; DNA: TGCGCCAGCAGCTTGGCCCAGGGCGACACCGGGGAGCTGTTTTTT
size: .; J: TRBJ2-1; V: TRBV7-2; D: .; CDR3: CASSRSQLASYNEQFF; DNA: TGTGCCAGCTCCCGATCCCAACTAGCCTCCTACAATGAGCAGTTCTTC
size: .; J: TRBJ2-5; V: TRBV7-9; D: .; CDR3: CASSVRQGQETQYF; DNA: TGTGCCAGCAGCGTCCGTCAGGGACAAGAGACCCAGTACTTC
size: .; J: TRBJ1-3; V: TRBV19; D: .; CDR3: CASSAPGRNTIYF; DNA: TGTGCCAGTAGTGCGCCAGGGAGAAACACCATATATTTT
size: few; J: TRBJ1-5; V: TRBV2; D: .; CDR3: CASRRGNSNQPQHF; DNA: TGTGCCAGCAGACGGGGAAATAGCAATCAGCCCCAGCATTTT
size: .; J: TRBJ1-2; V: TRBV25-1; D: TRBD1; CDR3: CASSEFGTGTYGYTF; DNA: TGTGCCAGCAGTGAATTCGGGACAGGGACCTATGGCTACACCTTC
size: .; J: TRBJ2-5; V: TRBV18; D: .; CDR3: CASSLPDGETQYF; DNA: TGTGCCAGCTCACTTCCGGATGGAGAGACCCAGTACTTC
size: .; J: TRBJ2-1; V: TRBV19; D: TRBD2; CDR3: CASSITQRGYNEQFF; DNA: TGTGCCAGTAGTATAACCCAGCGGGGTTACAATGAGCAGTTCTTC
size: .; J: TRBJ1-1; V: TRBV7-3; D: TRBD1; CDR3: CASSSNRPGQERAEAFF; DNA: TGTGCCAGCAGCTCAAACCGACCGGGACAGGAAAGAGCTGAAGCTTTCTTT
size: .; J: TRBJ1-2; V: TRBV7-8; D: .; CDR3: CASTPGGNGGGYTF; DNA: TGTGCCAGCACTCCGGGAGGGAATGGTGGTGGCTACACCTTC
size: .; J: TRBJ2-1; V: TRBV4-1; D: .; CDR3: CASSQVTPPGPSYNEQFF; DNA: TGCGCCAGCAGCCAAGTTACCCCTCCGGGACCCTCCTACAATGAGCAGTTCTTC
size: .; J: TRBJ2-3; V: TRBV4-2; D: .; CDR3: CASSLGLSTDTQYF; DNA: TGTGCCAGCAGCCTCGGACTTAGCACAGATACGCAGTATTTT
size: .; J: TRBJ2-3; V: TRBV9; D: TRBD1; CDR3: CASSMTGTGDTQYF; DNA: TGTGCCAGCAGCATGACAGGGACGGGAGATACGCAGTATTTT
size: .; J: TRBJ2-7; V: TRBV7-2; D: TRBD1; CDR3: CASSQQPTGSYEQYF; DNA: TGTGCCAGCAGCCAGCAACCGACAGGGTCCTACGAGCAGTACTTC
size: .; J: TRBJ1-6; V: TRBV28; D: .; CDR3: CASTIGGSSSYNSPLHF; DNA: TGTGCCAGCACCATTGGGGGTTCAAGCTCCTATAATTCACCCCTCCACTTT
size: .; J: TRBJ2-5; V: TRBV6-1; D: .; CDR3: CASSVPGVGPTQYF; DNA: TGTGCCAGCAGTGTCCCGGGAGTGGGGCCCACCCAGTACTTC
size: .; J: TRBJ2-7; V: TRBV5-1; D: .; CDR3: CASSFAGYEQYF; DNA: TGCGCCAGCAGCTTCGCGGGCTACGAGCAGTACTTC
size: .; J: TRBJ1-1; V: TRBV5-1; D: TRBD1; CDR3: CASSPGQLEAFF; DNA: TGCGCCAGCAGCCCGGGACAGCTTGAAGCTTTCTTT
size: .; J: TRBJ1-2; V: TRBV5-5; D: TRBD1; CDR3: CASSLGTGGIYGYTF; DNA: TGTGCCAGCAGCTTGGGGACAGGGGGCATCTATGGCTACACCTTC
size: .; J: TRBJ1-4; V: TRBV25-1; D: TRBD1; CDR3: CASSDRTGGKEKLFF; DNA: TGTGCCAGCAGTGATAGGACAGGGGGTAAAGAAAAACTGTTTTTT
size: .; J: TRBJ1-2; V: TRBV7-2; D: .; CDR3: CASSLSTAYGYTF; DNA: TGTGCCAGCAGCTTAAGTACAGCCTATGGCTACACCTTC
size: once; J: TRBJ2-2; V: TRBV4-1; D: .; CDR3: CASRLDSANTGELFF; DNA: TGCGCCAGCAGACTAGACAGTGCGAACACCGGGGAGCTGTTTTTT
size: .; J: TRBJ2-1; V: TRBV7-2; D: TRBD2; CDR3: CASTRTSSYNEQFF; DNA: TGTGCCAGCACCCGGACTAGCTCCTACAATGAGCAGTTCTTC
size: .; J: TRBJ1-1; V: TRBV7-2; D: .; CDR3: CASSPEREYTEAFF; DNA: TGTGCCAGCAGCCCAGAACGGGAATACACTGAAGCTTTCTTT
size: .; J: TRBJ1-4; V: TRBV10-1; D: .; CDR3: CASTPREATNEKLFF; DNA: TGCGCCAGCACCCCCCGAGAAGCAACTAATGAAAAACTGTTTTTT
size: .; J: TRBJ1-5; V: TRBV7-2; D: TRBD1; CDR3: CASSFQGGSNQPQHF; DNA: TGTGCCAGCAGCTTCCAGGGGGGCTCAAATCAGCCCCAGCATTTT
size: .; J: TRBJ1-2; V: TRBV6-5; D: TRBD1; CDR3: CASSNQQGRRGYTF; DNA: TGTGCCAGCAGTAATCAACAGGGGCGACGCGGCTACACCTTC
size: .; J: TRBJ1-5; V: TRBV19; D: .; CDR3: CASNTGNQPQHF; DNA: TGTGCCAGTAATACGGGGAATCAGCCCCAGCATTTT
size: few; J: TRBJ2-2; V: TRBV5-1; D: .; CDR3: CASSLGNTGELFF; DNA: TGCGCCAGCAGCTTGGGGAACACCGGGGAGCTGTTTTTT
size: .; J: TRBJ2-7; V: TRBV13; D: .; CDR3: CASSRRTGAEQYF; DNA: TGTGCCAGCAGCCGACGGACTGGCGCCGAGCAGTACTTC
size: .; J: TRBJ2-1; V: TRBV5-4; D: .; CDR3: CASSSVRDEQFF; DNA: TGTGCCAGCAGCTCGGTCCGGGATGAGCAGTTCTTC
size: .; J: TRBJ1-2; V: TRBV7-2; D: .; CDR3: CASSPPGALPDYTF; DNA: TGTGCCAGCAGCCCCCCCGGGGCTCTCCCCGACTACACCTTC
size: .; J: TRBJ2-5; V: TRBV6-4; D: .; CDR3: CASSDGQGPQETQYF; DNA: TGTGCCAGCAGTGACGGGCAGGGACCACAAGAGACCCAGTACTTC
size: .; J: TRBJ2-3; V: TRBV2; D: .; CDR3: CASSGLEDTQYF; DNA: TGTGCCAGCAGTGGACTGGAAGATACGCAGTATTTT